These 30 T cell receptor beta chains came from one sample sequenced in a study of blood T cell repertoires in COVID-19. The repertoire was sequenced with immunoSEQ multiplex PCR; TCRdb's copy has only in-frame clones and lacks some. The table records 110,000 or so clones, more than 80% of them present only once. Sequencing used peripheral blood. These receptor sequences come from a woman aged 45-59 years with acute or convalescent COVID-19.

V gene TRBV7-9 combines with J gene TRBJ1-1; TRBD1 is a possible D gene (6 bases). CDR1 and CDR2 (germline): SEHNR, FQNEAQ (reference sequence). The CDR3 covers 14 residues. Trimming removed 3 bases at V and 1 base at J, with 9 bases between. The CDR3 DNA reads TGTGCCAGCAGCTTCAGGGGCGGGAACACTGAAGCTTTCTTT. It translates to CASSFRGGNTEAFF.

This rearrangement joins TRBV5-6 to TRBJ1-1; D ambiguous. Germline lookup yields CDR1 SGHDT and CDR2 YYEEEE. The length of the CDR3 is 12 residues. Trimming removed 0 bases from V and 10 bases from J, with 10 bases in between. CDR3 region: CASSLGENGAFF. The DNA of the CDR3 is TGTGCCAGCAGCTTGGGGGAGAACGGAGCTTTCTTT.

The chain recombines TRBV5-1 with TRBJ1-2, with TRBD1 identical over 10 bases. The CDR3 has 15 amino acids. J was trimmed by 3 bases and V by 2 bases; bases with no gene match: 4. Germline CDR1 SGHRS, CDR2 YFSETQ. The CDR3 region has the DNA TGCGCCAGCAGCTTTGAGACAGGGGGCGACTATGGCTACACCTTC. Protein sequence: CASSFETGGDYGYTF.

This chain joins TRBV11-2 and TRBJ1-3; D gene uncertain. The V gene lost 5 bases and the J gene lost 1 base, with 18 bases spanning the gap. The CDR3 contains 17 residues. Germline loops: CDR1 SGHAT, CDR2 FQNNGV. The CDR3 region has the DNA TGTGCCAGCAGCCCGAGGGTCAACGGGAGATCTGGAAACACCATATATTTT. Residues: CASSPRVNGRSGNTIYF.

This clone was detected once. The rearrangement uses TRBV2 and TRBJ1-6; 7 bases align to TRBD1. CDR3 length equals 15 residues. Germline-derived CDR1 and CDR2 are SNHLY and FYNNEI. V lost 3 bases to trimming and J lost 9 bases; unmatched junction nucleotides: 8. CDR3: CASSEPAGGFSPLHF. The DNA for the CDR3 is TGTGCCAGCAGTGAGCCCGCAGGGGGTTTTTCACCCCTCCACTTT.

Here the CDR3 reads CAWTNTGGAGYTF. Written as DNA, the CDR3 is TGTGCCTGGACTAATACGGGAGGAGCTGGCTACACCTTC. The rearrangement links TRBV30 to TRBJ1-2; D gene uncertain. Trimming shortened V by 4 bases and J by 7 bases, and 16 bases separated the two germline ends. The CDR3 length is 13 residues. Per the germline V gene, CDR1 is GTSNPN and CDR2 is SVGIG (reference sequence).

The V call is TRBV2, the J call TRBJ2-2, with D possibly matching TRBD2 (5 bases). Per germline, CDR1 SNHLY and CDR2 FYNNEI. Trimming cost V 8 bases and J 1 base, with 14 bases left between them. The CDR3 consists of 15 residues. The chain's CDR3 is CASDGLGMNTGELFF. The CDR3 DNA reads as TGTGCCAGCGACGGACTGGGGATGAACACCGGGGAGCTGTTTTTT. The full variable domain, with the rest looked up from reference TRBV2 and TRBJ2-2, is EPEVTQTPSHQVTQMGQEVILRCVPISNHLYFYWYRQILGQKVEFLVSFYNNEISEKSEIFDDQFSVERPDGSNFTLKIRSTKLEDSAMYFCASDGLGMNTGELFFGEGSRLTVL.

The chain has TRBV11-2 and TRBJ2-7, with D tentatively TRBD1 (5 bases). Trimming shortened V by 0 bases and J by 3 bases, and 12 bases separated the two germline ends. The germline gives CDR1 SGHAT, CDR2 FQNNGV. The CDR3 spans 15 residues. The CDR3 DNA sequence: TGTGCCAGCAGCTTAGATACAGGCAGCTTCTACGAGCAGTACTTC. Protein: CASSLDTGSFYEQYF.

The rearrangement uses TRBV12-3 or TRBV12-4 and TRBJ2-7, with 8 bases that match TRBD2. The CDR3 extends over 13 amino acids. The ends lost 0 bases at V and 5 bases at J; junction bases unmatched: 0. DNA for the CDR3: TGTGCCAGCAGTTTAGCCGGGAGGGACGAGCAGTACTTC. The encoded protein is CASSLAGRDEQYF.

The chain employs TRBV9 and TRBJ2-2; 7 nucleotides agree with TRBD2. The CDR3 is 16 residues long. Germline V gene data show CDR1 as SGDLS and CDR2 as YYNGEE. J was trimmed by 1 base and V by 4 bases; bases with no gene match: 7. As DNA, the CDR3 is TGTGCCAGCAGCCCCCTCGCGGGGGAGAACACCGGGGAGCTGTTTTTT. Encoded protein: CASSPLAGENTGELFF.

The chain carries TRBV29-1 and TRBJ2-7, with D possibly being TRBD2 (5 bases). Trimming removed 6 bases at V and 0 bases at J, with 9 bases between. The V gene's germline CDR1 is SQVTM and CDR2 ANQGSEA. The CDR3 runs to 12 residues. CDR3 coding DNA: TGCAGCGTACGGACTGACTCCTACGAGCAGTACTTC. This encodes CSVRTDSYEQYF.

The V gene is TRBV13, the J gene TRBJ1-2, with 7 nucleotides matching TRBD1. J gave up 8 bases and V 3 bases, and 9 bases lay outside the gene matches. The CDR3 totals 14 residues. The V gene's germline CDR1 is PRHDT and CDR2 FYEKMQ (reference sequence). CDR3 region: CASSLGTAPEGYTF. The CDR3 DNA is TGTGCCAGCAGCTTGGGGACAGCCCCTGAGGGCTACACCTTC.

The chain has TRBV5-1 and TRBJ1-5; the match to TRBD1 covers 7 bases. Germline trimming cut 2 bases from V and 1 base from J; bases unmatched to any gene: 3. The germline gives CDR1 SGHRS, CDR2 YFSETQ. The CDR3 extends over 15 amino acids. CDR3 in amino acids: CASSLAQGSNQPQHF. DNA of the CDR3: TGCGCCAGCAGCTTAGCACAGGGGAGCAATCAGCCCCAGCATTTT.

The chain is built from TRBV19 and TRBJ1-5; D gene ambiguous. CDR3 length: 14 residues. V gave up 3 bases and J gave up 3 bases, with 9 bases separating them. Germline V CDR1 and CDR2: LNHDA, SQIVND (reference sequence). The CDR3 reads CASSMVGNNQPQHF. The CDR3 DNA is TGTGCCAGTAGTATGGTGGGCAACAATCAGCCCCAGCATTTT.

J is TRBJ1-2 and V is TRBV28; 10 bases align to TRBD1. Trimming took 3 bases from V and 2 from J; bases not matched to a gene: 0. The CDR3 spans 14 residues. Germline loops: CDR1 MDHEN, CDR2 SYDVKM. The CDR3 reads CASSLGQGNYGYTF. The CDR3 DNA reads as TGTGCCAGCAGTTTGGGACAGGGGAACTATGGCTACACCTTC.

The chain joins TRBV5-8 to TRBJ1-2; TRBD1 matches 8 bases. The CDR3 has 19 residues. The junction had 19 bases not matched to a gene; V was cut back by 4 bases and J by 2 bases. Germline assignment: CDR1 SGHTS and CDR2 YDEGEE. CDR3 coding DNA: TGTGCCAGCAGCCGCTTTTGGGGGGACAGGATCGAAAGCAACTATGGCTACACCTTC. Translating it yields CASSRFWGDRIESNYGYTF.

Only a few counts were recorded for this clone. The CDR3 spells CASSLLPRDSELYGYTF. CDR3 coding DNA: TGTGCCAGCAGCCTACTACCCAGGGACAGCGAACTCTATGGCTACACCTTC. The V gene is TRBV7-8, the J gene TRBJ1-2, with 7 bases fitting TRBD1. The junction had 16 bases not matched to a gene; V was cut back by 5 bases and J by 4 bases. In germline, CDR1 is SGHVS, CDR2 FQNEAQ. The CDR3 sequence is 17 residues long.

The chain recombines TRBV6-2 or TRBV6-3 with TRBJ2-3, with a weak D call TRBD2 (5 bases). Trimming took off 4 bases at V and 3 bases at J, with 11 bases between the two ends. The CDR3 runs 14 residues. Germline lookup yields CDR1 MNHEY and CDR2 SVGEGT. The CDR3 nucleotides are TGTGCCAGCAGTTCGGGAATTTGGACAGATACGCAGTATTTT. This sequence encodes CASSSGIWTDTQYF.

This rearrangement joins TRBV2 to TRBJ1-1; D gene uncertain. Looked up from germline, CDR1 is SNHLY and CDR2 is FYNNEI. V was shortened by 4 bases and J by 6 bases, with 21 bases between the two germline ends. This CDR3 has 16 residues. CDR3 residues: CASSAEILRVGAEAFF. DNA of the CDR3: TGTGCCAGCAGTGCAGAAATCCTACGGGTAGGCGCTGAAGCTTTCTTT.

The chain carries TRBV6-5 and TRBJ1-1; 7 bases line up with TRBD1. This CDR3 contains 13 residues. V gave up 10 bases and J gave up 4 bases; unmatched junction bases: 9. Germline V gene lookup returns CDR1 MNHEY and CDR2 SVGAGI. CDR3: CATPWSGGTEAFF. The CDR3 DNA sequence: TGTGCCACCCCGTGGTCAGGGGGCACTGAAGCTTTCTTT.

The rearrangement uses TRBV23-1 and TRBJ1-2, with TRBD1 as a possible D gene (6 bases). TRBV23-1 is flagged as an ORF with uncertain function. The CDR3 loop spans 17 amino acids. V was trimmed by 5 bases and J by 5 bases, leaving 24 bases between them. CDR3 region: CASSFTGKALVPYGYTF. The CDR3 DNA reads TGCGCCAGCAGTTTCACAGGGAAGGCCCTGGTGCCTTATGGCTACACCTTC.

This rearrangement joins TRBV2 to TRBJ2-1, with 9 bases identical to TRBD2. In germline, CDR1 is SNHLY, CDR2 FYNNEI. There are 16 residues in the CDR3. The ends lost 4 bases at V and 6 bases at J; junction bases unmatched: 10. The CDR3 nucleotides are TGTGCCAGCAGTGTCCTAGCGGGATTTTCGGTCAATGAGCAGTTCTTC. Protein product: CASSVLAGFSVNEQFF.

V is TRBV28 and J is TRBJ1-4, with 10 bases matching TRBD1. CDR3 length: 13 residues. V lost 8 bases to trimming and J lost 7 bases; unmatched junction nucleotides: 4. Germline values: CDR1 MDHEN, CDR2 SYDVKM. CDR3 bases: TGTGCCAGCGGAGGACAGGGGGTTGAAAAACTGTTTTTT. Translated, it gives CASGGQGVEKLFF.

The chain combines TRBV3-1 (or the pseudogene TRBV3-2) with TRBJ2-3; TRBD2 agrees at 7 bases. This CDR3 contains 14 residues. Per germline, CDR1 LGHDT and CDR2 YNNKEL (reference sequence). V gave up 4 bases and J gave up 4 bases; unmatched junction bases: 5. CDR3 nucleotides: TGTGCCAGCAGCCCGCGGGAGCTGGCAGATACGCAGTATTTT. Its translation is CASSPRELADTQYF.

This chain connects TRBV6-5 to TRBJ2-1; D is uncertain. This CDR3 comprises 14 residues. The germline V and J ends were trimmed by 10 bases and 4 bases, with 17 bases remaining between them. CDR1 is MNHEY, CDR2 SVGAGI, per germline. The CDR3 loop reads CATPLPRRYNEQFF. The DNA of the CDR3 is TGTGCCACCCCCCTCCCACGGCGGTACAATGAGCAGTTCTTC.

The DNA of the CDR3 is TGTGCCAGCAGTTTATCGGGGGCCTCGAACACCGGGGAGCTGTTTTTT. As protein: CASSLSGASNTGELFF. The chain carries TRBV27 and TRBJ2-2; TRBD1 is a possible D gene (6 bases). CDR3 length equals 16 residues. CDR1 is MNHEY and CDR2 is SMNVEV in the germline V gene (reference sequence). The V end lost 0 bases, the J end lost 0 bases, and 8 bases lay between the germline ends.

Of note for this clone: At the DNA level, this CDR3 is encoded by other sequences in the same sample as well. The rearrangement links TRBV6-5 to TRBJ1-6; TRBD1 is a possible D gene (5 bases). V was trimmed by 6 bases and J by 6 bases, leaving 9 bases between them. CDR1 is MNHEY, CDR2 SVGAGI, per germline. CDR3 length: 13 residues. CDR3 amino acids: CASRETANSPLHF. The CDR3 DNA sequence: TGTGCCAGCAGAGAGACAGCTAATTCACCCCTCCACTTT.

V usage is TRBV25-1 and J usage is TRBJ1-1, with TRBD1 identical over 7 bases. The CDR3 extends over 14 amino acids. In germline, CDR1 is MGHDK, CDR2 SYGVNS. The ends lost 1 base at V and 4 bases at J; junction bases unmatched: 3. As DNA, the CDR3 is TGTGCCAGCAGTGAATTGAACAGGGGCACTGAAGCTTTCTTT. Translated, it gives CASSELNRGTEAFF.

The chain links TRBV11-3 to TRBJ2-5, with D maybe TRBD2 (6 bases). V lost 5 bases, J lost 3 bases, and 10 bases lay in between. The length of the CDR3 is 13 residues. CDR1 is SGHNT and CDR2 is YENEEA in the germline V gene. As DNA, the CDR3 is TGTGCCAGCAGCCGCTCGGGGGAAGAGACCCAGTACTTC. Its translation: CASSRSGEETQYF.

The chain carries TRBV30 and TRBJ1-2; no clear D gene. This CDR3 contains 11 residues. Germline lookup yields CDR1 GTSNPN and CDR2 SVGIG (reference sequence). Trimming took 3 bases from V and 9 from J, leaving 11 bases between them. The chain's CDR3 is CAWRGPLSYTF. CDR3 coding DNA: TGTGCCTGGAGGGGCCCCCTCAGCTACACCTTC. Supplemented by reference TRBV30 and TRBJ1-2, the full variable domain reads SQTIHQWPATLVQPVGSPLSLECTVEGTSNPNLYWYRQAAGRGLQLLFYSVGIGQISSEVPQNLSASRPQDRQFILSSKKLLLSDSGFYLCAWRGPLSYTFGSGTRLTVV.